The clone carrying this TCR beta chain was counted a few times. Its antigen is not known. This record comes from a study of T cell repertoires in cytomegalovirus infection. Overall study: Matching HLA type and CMV infection were both indicated by public TCR beta signatures. Study observations and caveats: Frequencies of public TCR beta families were cumulated, and this identified carriers of CMV plus the relevant HLA. What dominated the ex vivo response were HLA-C-restricted CMV-specific TCR beta clonotypes.

TCRdb passed the reads through MiXCR, listing each CDR3 protein once. The table has about 360,000 distinct CDR3 sequences, around 18% seen once; the top ten hold 8.7%. Between the trimmed V and J ends, which lost 6 bases and 2 bases, there was a span of 10 bases. The CDR3 loop spans 13 amino acids. From germline, CDR1 is SNHLY and CDR2 FYNNEI. The clonotype originates from a human donor in good health (CMV status not recorded). Some clones in this sample may be carry-over from other donors' samples. Sequencing was performed on PBMCs. The genes are TRBV2 and TRBJ1-1; D is ambiguous. The CDR3 DNA reads TGTGCCAGCAGCACTCCATCCAACACTGAAGCTTTCTTT. Its translation is CASSTPSNTEAFF.